Reported below is one T cell receptor beta chain. This entry comes from a study of blood T cell repertoires in COVID-19. At the level of the study: Acute and convalescent COVID-19 specimens originated in the United States, Italy and Spain. The analysed material was cDNA or gDNA that came from T cells, B-cell-depleted T cells, or PBMCs.

Original methodology: From reference gene primer amplification, estimates of nucleated cell counts were derived. Sequencing used immunoSEQ multiplex PCR; TCRdb keeps in-frame clones, though not all of them. Clone size and V and J calls were adopted from that table, with D and trimming inferred from the DNA. Counted here are roughly 40,000 clones, over 70% occurring once; the ten biggest clones make up 29%. This CDR3 has 15 amino acids. The V segment lost 4 bases and the J segment 3 bases; nucleotides outside the gene matches: 8. In germline, CDR1 is SGHRS, CDR2 YFSETQ. The specimen sequenced was peripheral blood. The chain is built from TRBV5-1 and TRBJ1-1, with 8 bases fitting TRBD1. The origin of this receptor is a man of 80 years or more with active or convalescent COVID-19. The chain's CDR3 is CASSEGTGFYTEAFF. The CDR3 DNA reads TGCGCCAGCAGCGAGGGGACAGGTTTTTACACTGAAGCTTTCTTT.